This T cell receptor (beta chain) was recorded in a study of T cell responses to AZD1222 COVID-19 vaccine. Study results and limitations: Clonal diversity was possibly underestimated, and white British individuals and females predominated among donors.

Repertoires were generated with immunoSEQ multiplex PCR, while TCRdb's copy carries only in-frame clones and drops some. Here the sample spans under 150,000 clones, 70% to 90% being singletons. A note on this clone: Antigen: not known.

Germline loops: CDR1 SGHDT, CDR2 YYEEEE. V was shortened by 1 base and J by 2 bases, with 6 bases between the two germline ends. The CDR3 has 13 amino acids. The source material was peripheral blood, sampled on day 0 of AZD1222 vaccination. The rearrangement links TRBV5-6 to TRBJ2-5; D uncertain. This clonotype was sampled from an adult in good health. The CDR3 nucleotides read TGTGCCAGCAGCTTGATTAGTCAAGAGACCCAGTACTTC. Translated, it gives CASSLISQETQYF.